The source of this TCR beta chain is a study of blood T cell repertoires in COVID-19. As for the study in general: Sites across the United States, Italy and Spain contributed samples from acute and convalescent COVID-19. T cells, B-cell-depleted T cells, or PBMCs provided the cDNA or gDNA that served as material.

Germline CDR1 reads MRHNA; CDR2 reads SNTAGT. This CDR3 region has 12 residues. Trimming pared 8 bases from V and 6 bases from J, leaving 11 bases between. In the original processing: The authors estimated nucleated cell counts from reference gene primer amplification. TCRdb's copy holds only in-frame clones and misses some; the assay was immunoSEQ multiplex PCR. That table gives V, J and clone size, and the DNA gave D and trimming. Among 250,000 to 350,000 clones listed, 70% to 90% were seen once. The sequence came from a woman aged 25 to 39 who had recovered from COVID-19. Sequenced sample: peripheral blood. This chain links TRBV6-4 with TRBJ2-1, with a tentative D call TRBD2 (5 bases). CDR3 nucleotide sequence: TGTGCCAGCCTGAGGGCGGGCAATGAGCAGTTCTTC. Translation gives CASLRAGNEQFF.